A selection of T cell receptor beta chains follows, all from one sample in a study of shared clonotypes between healthy human individuals. Method: immunoSEQ multiplex PCR; TCRdb's copy keeps in-frame clones and lacks some. The data contain 2 million to 2.5 million clones, about 95% of them singletons. Material for sequencing was naive CD8+ T cells sorted from blood. The receptors shown here come from a man aged 18 to 35 in good health. Both conserved end residues are part of each CDR3. Fields, in order: J gene, V gene, clone size, D gene, CDR3 protein, CDR3 DNA. The D gene is left open where the match is weak. Size is stated for part of the rows, as once, few or many counts, or as a class when the clone is expanded.

TRBJ2-7 TRBV7-9 . . CASSPPVWQLNYEQYF TGTGCCAGCAGCCCCCCCGTTTGGCAGCTGAACTACGAGCAGTACTTC
TRBJ1-1 TRBV5-4 . TRBD1 CASSSDRVEAFF TGTGCCAGCAGCTCAGACAGGGTTGAAGCTTTCTTT
TRBJ1-5 TRBV28 . . CASSFAPGGGNQPQHF TGTGCCAGCAGTTTCGCGCCCGGGGGCGGCAATCAGCCCCAGCATTTT
TRBJ2-2 TRBV27 . . CASSPLDRTGELFF TGTGCCAGCAGCCCCCTCGACAGGACCGGGGAGCTGTTTTTT
TRBJ2-3 TRBV27 . TRBD2 CASREAGRITDTQYF TGTGCCAGCAGGGAAGCGGGAAGGATCACAGATACGCAGTATTTT
TRBJ2-7 TRBV2 once TRBD1 CAILTGGSYEQYF TGTGCCATTTTGACAGGGGGGTCCTACGAGCAGTACTTC
TRBJ1-1 TRBV30 . . CAWDGDSEAFF TGTGCCTGGGATGGTGACAGTGAAGCTTTCTTT
TRBJ2-7 TRBV4-3 . . CASSQETAESSYEQYF TGCGCCAGCAGCCAAGAGACAGCCGAGAGCTCCTACGAGCAGTACTTC
TRBJ1-1 TRBV5-4 . . CASSFRGDVNTEAFF TGTGCCAGCAGCTTCAGAGGGGACGTGAACACTGAAGCTTTCTTT
TRBJ1-1 TRBV6-6 . . CASSYYGGGTEAFF TGTGCCAGCAGTTACTATGGGGGCGGCACTGAAGCTTTCTTT
TRBJ2-3 TRBV11-2 . . CASSSSGANTQYF TGTGCCAGCAGCTCCTCAGGGGCCAACACGCAGTATTTT
TRBJ2-3 TRBV4-3 . . CASSPGASNKSPDTQYF TGCGCCAGCAGCCCCGGAGCCTCGAATAAAAGTCCAGATACGCAGTATTTT
TRBJ1-2 TRBV9 . . CASSDTGTPNYGYTF TGTGCCAGCAGCGACACCGGGACACCTAACTATGGCTACACCTTC
TRBJ1-2 TRBV5-6 . . CASQNEGRDGYTF TGTGCCAGCCAAAACGAGGGGCGGGATGGCTACACCTTC
TRBJ1-2 TRBV11-2 . . CASSLGQMPYGYTF TGTGCCAGCAGCTTAGGTCAGATGCCCTATGGCTACACCTTC
TRBJ2-7 TRBV9 . TRBD2 CASSVGGRGEQYF TGTGCCAGCAGCGTAGGCGGGAGAGGCGAGCAGTACTTC
TRBJ1-1 TRBV20-1 few . CSAFLNTEAFF TGCAGTGCTTTCCTGAACACTGAAGCTTTCTTT
TRBJ2-3 TRBV10-2 . TRBD2 CASSEGTRGTTDTQYF TGCGCCAGCAGTGAGGGAACGCGGGGGACCACAGATACGCAGTATTTT
TRBJ2-7 TRBV27 . . CASGPTGTYEQYF TGTGCCAGCGGACCAACAGGAACCTACGAGCAGTACTTC
TRBJ2-7 TRBV10-1 . . CASSEDPGYEQYF TGCGCCAGCAGTGAAGATCCGGGCTACGAGCAGTACTTC
TRBJ2-2 TRBV10-3 once TRBD1 CAIRQDRGHTGELFF TGTGCCATCAGGCAAGACAGGGGCCACACCGGGGAGCTGTTTTTT
TRBJ2-3 TRBV5-1 . TRBD1 CASSLKQGMVDTQYF TGCGCCAGCAGCCTGAAACAGGGGATGGTAGATACGCAGTATTTT
TRBJ1-1 TRBV30 once . CAWRASTEAFF TGTGCCTGGAGGGCCTCCACTGAAGCTTTCTTT
TRBJ1-4 TRBV4-1 . . CASSLGGNEKLFF TGCGCCAGCAGCCTGGGGGGAAATGAAAAACTGTTTTTT
TRBJ2-2 TRBV6-1 . . CASSEPNTGELFF TGTGCCAGCAGTGAACCTAACACCGGGGAGCTGTTTTTT
TRBJ1-3 TRBV6-5 few . CASRGTDGNTIYF TGTGCCAGCAGGGGGACGGACGGAAACACCATATATTTT
TRBJ2-7 TRBV4-1 . . CASSQDPHIIPYEQYF TGCGCCAGCAGCCAAGATCCCCACATTATTCCCTACGAGCAGTACTTC
TRBJ2-7 TRBV27 . . CASSTSWGYEQYF TGTGCCAGCAGTACGTCCTGGGGGTACGAGCAGTACTTC
TRBJ1-1 TRBV20-1 . . CSAQGLAEAFF TGCAGTGCCCAGGGTTTAGCTGAAGCTTTCTTT
TRBJ2-7 TRBV13 . . CASSLGRAYEQYF TGTGCCAGCAGCTTAGGCCGAGCCTACGAGCAGTACTTC
TRBJ1-5 TRBV27 once TRBD1 CASSFGSDRDKHF TGTGCCAGCAGTTTTGGGAGCGACAGGGATAAGCATTTT
TRBJ2-2 TRBV7-8 few . CASSLGGTGELFF TGTGCCAGCAGCTTGGGGGGTACCGGGGAGCTGTTTTTT
TRBJ2-7 TRBV6-5 . TRBD1 CASSYDRGSYEQYF TGTGCCAGCAGTTATGACAGGGGATCCTACGAGCAGTACTTC
TRBJ2-1 TRBV6-5 . TRBD2 CASRKLAGVNNEQFF TGTGCCAGCAGGAAACTAGCGGGAGTAAACAATGAGCAGTTCTTC
TRBJ2-4 TRBV19 . . CASSIAGEGEQNIQYF TGTGCCAGTAGTATAGCAGGCGAGGGGGAACAAAACATTCAGTACTTC
TRBJ1-1 TRBV7-9 once . CASSTLESEGGTEAFF TGTGCCAGCAGCACCCTGGAGAGTGAAGGGGGCACTGAAGCTTTCTTT
TRBJ1-5 TRBV6-5 . TRBD1 CASSPGGSDQPQHF TGTGCCAGCAGCCCAGGGGGTAGTGATCAGCCCCAGCATTTT
TRBJ1-1 TRBV2 . . CASSERLNMNTEAFF TGTGCCAGCAGTGAGAGACTGAACATGAACACTGAAGCTTTCTTT
TRBJ1-2 TRBV11-2 . . CASSLNRVAAYGYTF TGTGCCAGCAGCTTGAATCGGGTCGCCGCATATGGCTACACCTTC
TRBJ2-7 TRBV11-2 . . CASSLANLANEQYF TGTGCCAGCAGCTTAGCAAACCTAGCGAACGAGCAGTACTTC
TRBJ1-1 TRBV5-6 . TRBD1 CASSYDRGDEAFF TGTGCCAGCAGCTACGACAGGGGTGATGAAGCTTTCTTT
TRBJ1-4 TRBV5-6 . . CASSYFITGTNEKLFF TGTGCCAGCAGCTACTTCATTACTGGGACTAATGAAAAACTGTTTTTT
TRBJ2-3 TRBV5-5 . . CASSLLGFTDTQYF TGTGCCAGCAGCTTGTTGGGGTTCACAGATACGCAGTATTTT
TRBJ2-2 TRBV27 . TRBD2 CASSQTSWGVELFF TGTGCCAGCAGCCAGACTAGCTGGGGTGTGGAGCTGTTTTTT
TRBJ1-2 TRBV2 . TRBD1 CASIPGQVYGYTF TGTGCCAGCATACCAGGACAGGTCTATGGCTACACCTTC
TRBJ2-7 TRBV5-1 . TRBD1 CASSLELGQSYEQYF TGCGCCAGCAGCTTGGAACTGGGACAGTCCTACGAGCAGTACTTC